One and the same sample provided the 18 T cell receptor beta chains below, sequenced in a study of shared T cell receptors in the human thymus. The table came from immunoSEQ multiplex PCR; TCRdb's copy has only in-frame clones and leaves some out. The sample gives 55,000 to 75,000 clones, roughly 96% of which show up once; about 0.033% is in the top ten. Sequencing was carried out using thymocytes. Source of these receptors: a human donor.

This clone has just a few counts. The chain joins TRBV4-1 to TRBJ1-1; no firm D call. V was cut by 0 bases and J by 2 bases, with 10 bases left in between. The CDR3 has 15 amino acids. CDR1 and CDR2 from the germline V gene are MGHRA and YSYEKL. The CDR3 loop is CASSQDATTNTEAFF. The CDR3 DNA reads as TGCGCCAGCAGCCAAGATGCCACTACAAACACTGAAGCTTTCTTT.

This chain links TRBV4-3 with TRBJ2-3, with a weak D call TRBD2 (6 bases). The germline gives CDR1 LGHNA, CDR2 YSLEER. V gave up 0 bases and J gave up 0 bases, with 10 bases separating them. The CDR3 has 16 amino acids. The CDR3 loop reads CASSQEGAGSTDTQYF. CDR3 coding DNA: TGCGCCAGCAGCCAAGAGGGCGCGGGGAGCACAGATACGCAGTATTTT.

The J gene is TRBJ1-1, the V gene TRBV7-3; no firm D call. Germline-derived CDR1 and CDR2 are SGHTA and FQGTGA. Trimming pared 1 base from V and 6 bases from J, leaving 24 bases between. The CDR3 runs 18 residues. The CDR3 DNA reads as TGTGCCAGCAGCTTAAGAGGGTCTAGGCGTAAGGCATTGCCTGAAGCTTTCTTT. It yields the protein CASSLRGSRRKALPEAFF.

The chain is built from TRBV11-2 and TRBJ2-7; 10 bases line up with TRBD1. The junction had 0 bases not matched to a gene; V was cut back by 1 base and J by 0 bases. Germline CDR1 reads SGHAT; CDR2 reads FQNNGV. This CDR3 has 15 residues. CDR3 region: CASSLGTGGSYEQYF. The CDR3 nucleotides read TGTGCCAGCAGCTTAGGGACAGGGGGCTCCTACGAGCAGTACTTC.

The chain links TRBV7-2 to TRBJ2-1, with D perhaps matching TRBD1 (5 bases). There are 18 residues in the CDR3. The V end was cut by 1 base, the J end by 0 bases, with 16 bases between. In germline, CDR1 is SGHTA, CDR2 FQGNSA. CDR3 nucleotide sequence: TGTGCCAGCAGCTTAGTCGCACTTCGGACAAGCTCCTACAATGAGCAGTTCTTC. It yields the protein CASSLVALRTSSYNEQFF. The whole variable domain, remainder taken from reference TRBV7-2 and TRBJ2-1, is GAGVSQSPSNKVTEKGKDVELRCDPISGHTALYWYRQSLGQGLEFLIYFQGNSAPDKSGLPSDRFSAERTGGSVSTLTIQRTQQEDSAVYLCASSLVALRTSSYNEQFFGPGTRLTVL.

The chain employs TRBV5-6 and TRBJ2-7; D remains unclear. The V end lost 3 bases, the J end lost 0 bases, and 16 bases lay between the germline ends. This CDR3 has 16 amino acids. CDR1 and CDR2 from the germline V gene are SGHDT and YYEEEE. DNA of the CDR3: TGTGCCAGCAGCTGCGGAGACACCACGAGCTCCTACGAGCAGTACTTC. It encodes CASSCGDTTSSYEQYF.

The CDR3 here is CASSMPLGLAGSTDTQYF. As DNA, the CDR3 is TGTGCCAGTAGTATGCCCTTGGGACTAGCGGGCAGCACAGATACGCAGTATTTT. The J gene is TRBJ2-3, the V gene TRBV19; 12 nucleotides agree with TRBD2. The germline CDR1 and CDR2 sequences are LNHDA and SQIVND (reference sequence). The CDR3 sequence is 18 residues long. J was trimmed by 0 bases and V by 3 bases; bases with no gene match: 7.

The J gene is TRBJ1-5, the V gene TRBV27, with a tentative D call TRBD1 (6 bases). V lost 4 bases to trimming and J lost 0 bases, with 10 bases between them. The germline V gene encodes CDR1 MNHEY and CDR2 SMNVEV (reference sequence). The CDR3 spans 15 residues. Here the CDR3 DNA reads TGTGCCAGCAGTTCTGGGACAAGTAGCAATCAGCCCCAGCATTTT. It codes for CASSSGTSSNQPQHF.

The chain has TRBV7-2 and TRBJ2-1, with a possible D match to TRBD2 (6 bases). V lost 4 bases to trimming and J lost 0 bases, with 19 bases between them. Looked up from germline, CDR1 is SGHTA and CDR2 is FQGNSA. The CDR3 contains 18 residues. Here the CDR3 DNA reads TGTGCCAGCAGCTCCCGGGACTCAAAATTAAACTCCTACAATGAGCAGTTCTTC. This sequence encodes CASSSRDSKLNSYNEQFF.

J is TRBJ2-2 and V is TRBV9; D unclear. In germline, CDR1 is SGDLS, CDR2 YYNGEE. V was pared by 0 bases and J by 6 bases, with 6 bases between. The CDR3 consists of 13 residues. CDR3 amino acids: CASSVGFAGELFF. CDR3 nucleotide sequence: TGTGCCAGCAGCGTAGGGTTCGCCGGGGAGCTGTTTTTT.

The CDR3 spells CASSPTGLLGSNYGYTF. As DNA, the CDR3 is TGTGCCAGCTCACCAACGGGTCTCTTGGGATCTAACTATGGCTACACCTTC. The chain combines TRBV18 with TRBJ1-2; D is undetermined. The CDR3 loop spans 17 amino acids. Germline lookup yields CDR1 KGHSH and CDR2 LQKENI. The V and J ends lost 2 bases and 0 bases respectively, with 16 bases between them.

In nucleotides, the CDR3 is TGCGCCAGCAGCCTTAACGACAGGGGGCGGGGGCAGCCCCAGCATTTT. Protein sequence: CASSLNDRGRGQPQHF. The V gene is TRBV4-1, the J gene TRBJ1-5; 10 nucleotides match TRBD1. This CDR3 has 16 residues. The J segment lost 7 bases and the V segment lost 4 bases, leaving 10 bases of the junction unmatched. Germline loops: CDR1 MGHRA, CDR2 YSYEKL.

J is TRBJ1-1 and V is TRBV11-2; TRBD1 might be the D (6 bases). Germline V gene lookup returns CDR1 SGHAT and CDR2 FQNNGV. The CDR3 spans 14 residues. V shed 7 bases and J shed 3 bases, with 15 bases lying between them. The CDR3 nucleotides read TGTGCCAGCATCCCGGGGGCGGGGGACACTGAAGCTTTCTTT. Its protein is CASIPGAGDTEAFF.

The chain combines TRBV19 with TRBJ2-2, with D maybe TRBD2 (5 bases). The germline V and J ends were trimmed by 8 bases and 6 bases, with 25 bases remaining between them. Germline lookup yields CDR1 LNHDA and CDR2 SQIVND (reference sequence). CDR3 size: 17 residues. The CDR3: CASGLGHARGLPGELFF. As DNA, the CDR3 is TGTGCCAGTGGCTTAGGCCACGCTCGAGGGCTTCCCGGGGAGCTGTTTTTT.

The CDR3 sequence is CASSLQGGIDGYTF. CDR3 coding DNA: TGTGCCAGCAGCTTACAGGGGGGTATCGATGGCTACACCTTC. The gene calls are TRBV5-6 and TRBJ1-2; TRBD1 matches at 8 bases. Trimming took 2 bases from V and 6 from J; bases not matched to a gene: 6. This CDR3 is 14 amino acids long. CDR1 SGHDT and CDR2 YYEEEE come from the germline V gene.

J is TRBJ1-2 and V is TRBV10-3, with TRBD1 matching 7 bases. This CDR3 has 22 amino acids. J gave up 0 bases and V 2 bases, and 24 bases lay outside the gene matches. Germline CDR1 is ENHRY and CDR2 is SYGVKD. The CDR3 reads CAISERDSKRRPRKKANYGYTF. Written as DNA, the CDR3 is TGTGCCATCAGTGAGAGGGACAGTAAAAGAAGACCCCGGAAGAAAGCTAACTATGGCTACACCTTC.

The rearrangement uses TRBV10-2 and TRBJ1-6; TRBD1 agrees at 7 bases. The CDR3 consists of 15 residues. The germline V gene encodes CDR1 WSHSY and CDR2 SAAADI. After removal of 7 bases from V and 10 bases from J, the junction contained 13 bases not matched to a gene. The CDR3 here is CASTRQGPTTSPLHF. The CDR3, as DNA: TGCGCCAGCACTCGACAGGGCCCGACAACATCACCCCTCCACTTT.

The chain employs TRBV18 and TRBJ2-3, with 9 bases aligning to TRBD1. Germline lookup yields CDR1 KGHSH and CDR2 LQKENI. The CDR3 consists of 15 residues. V shed 3 bases, J shed 3 bases, and the junction held 4 bases outside the gene matches. The DNA for the CDR3 is TGTGCCAGCTCACCTGGACAGGGGTCGACAGATACGCAGTATTTT. This gives the protein CASSPGQGSTDTQYF.